The 9 T cell receptor beta chains below were found in one sample sequenced in a study of T cells in tuberculosis. Profiling relied on immunoSEQ multiplex PCR, and the TCRdb table lists in-frame clones only, not all of them. The data show about 49,000 clones, with over 90% seen just once and under 1.5% held by the top ten. Time point here: new active TB diagnosis, blood taken before or within 7 days of starting treatment. Sequencing used PBMCs, obtained at tuberculosis diagnosis. The source is an adult with tuberculosis.

This rearrangement joins TRBV15 to TRBJ2-7; weak D call: TRBD1 (6 bases). Trimming took off 0 bases at V and 1 base at J, with 10 bases between the two ends. Germline loops: CDR1 LNHNV, CDR2 YYDKDF (reference sequence). CDR3 length: 15 residues. CDR3 bases: TGTGCCACCAGCAGAGAAGGGGGATCGTCCTACGAGCAGTACTTC. Translation: CATSREGGSSYEQYF. The full variable domain, its missing parts supplied by reference TRBV15 and TRBJ2-7, is DAMVIQNPRYQVTQFGKPVTLSCSQTLNHNVMYWYQQKSSQAPKLLFHYYDKDFNNEADTPDNFQSRRPNTSFCFLDIRSPGLGDTAMYLCATSREGGSSYEQYFGPGTRLTVT.

The chain carries TRBV29-1 and TRBJ2-1; 11 bases are a match to TRBD1. V lost 4 bases and J lost 13; bases outside the gene matches: 15. This CDR3 has 15 amino acids. Germline V gene data show CDR1 as SQVTM and CDR2 as ANQGSEA. In DNA form, the CDR3 reads TGCAGCGTTGTCGCCACAGGGACAGGGGGGGTCGATCAGTTCTTC. This gives the protein CSVVATGTGGVDQFF.

V gene TRBV29-1 combines with J gene TRBJ2-5; no clear D. Germline V lookup: CDR1 SQVTM, CDR2 ANQGSEA. CDR3 length: 14 amino acids. The ends were cut back, 8 bases at V and 2 bases at J, with 18 bases in the middle. For the CDR3, the DNA is TGCAGCTCTCAGGCCACCTTAGTACAAGAGACCCAGTACTTC. Translating it yields CSSQATLVQETQYF.

The chain employs TRBV9 and TRBJ2-7; tentatively, D is TRBD1 (6 bases). This CDR3 contains 12 residues. Germline-derived CDR1 and CDR2 are SGDLS and YYNGEE. The germline V and J ends were trimmed by 10 bases and 0 bases, with 11 bases remaining between them. The CDR3 protein is CARRTDSYEQYF. The CDR3, as DNA: TGTGCCCGGCGGACAGACTCCTACGAGCAGTACTTC.

The rearrangement uses TRBV6-5 and TRBJ1-1; 9 bases agree with TRBD1. The length of the CDR3 is 15 residues. Looked up from germline, CDR1 is MNHEY and CDR2 is SVGAGI. Trimming removed 3 bases from V and 5 bases from J; junction bases left unmatched: 7. As DNA, the CDR3 is TGTGCCAGCAGTTATGCCCCCGGGACAGGGACTGAAGCTTTCTTT. It encodes CASSYAPGTGTEAFF.

J is TRBJ1-4 and V is TRBV2; TRBD1 is a possible D gene (5 bases). V lost 5 bases, J lost 5 bases, and 9 bases lay in between. CDR3 length: 13 residues. In germline, CDR1 is SNHLY, CDR2 FYNNEI. The chain's CDR3 is CASSLQVNEKLFF. CDR3 coding DNA: TGTGCCAGCAGTCTACAGGTCAATGAAAAACTGTTTTTT.

The chain recombines TRBV2 with TRBJ2-1; D not certain. This CDR3 region has 14 residues. V lost 5 bases to trimming and J lost 4 bases, with 12 bases between them. Germline V gene data show CDR1 as SNHLY and CDR2 as FYNNEI. The CDR3 DNA sequence: TGTGCCAGCAGTTCAGGCTCTCCTTACAATGAGCAGTTCTTC. Protein: CASSSGSPYNEQFF.

The rearrangement uses TRBV11-2 and TRBJ2-7, with a possible D match to TRBD2 (6 bases). The CDR3 runs to 14 residues. Trimming removed 3 bases at V and 2 bases at J, with 11 bases between. The V gene's germline CDR1 is SGHAT and CDR2 FQNNGV. Here the CDR3 DNA reads TGTGCCAGCAGCTTCTCTCGGGGGACCTACGAGCAGTACTTC. This encodes CASSFSRGTYEQYF.

This chain connects TRBV7-6 to TRBJ2-7; TRBD1 might be the D (6 bases). Germline values: CDR1 SGHVS, CDR2 FNYEAQ. The V and J ends lost 5 bases and 0 bases respectively, with 8 bases between them. CDR3 length equals 13 residues. The CDR3 DNA is TGTGCCAGCAGCCTCAGGGGCTCCTACGAGCAGTACTTC. Its translation is CASSLRGSYEQYF.